This TCR beta chain was obtained from a study of cytomegalovirus exposure and HLA in healthy donors. Broader study findings: Associated with cytomegalovirus, according to the listing, were about 160 TCR beta chains. Reports showed the classifier diagnosing cytomegalovirus status with high specificity and sensitivity.

Vbeta (60) and Jbeta (13) primers were used in the PCR. Sequenced by immunoSEQ multiplex PCR; TCRdb stores in-frame clones only, minus some. Here the sample spans 95,000 to 150,000 clones, 73% being singletons. Germline V gene sequence: CDR1 MDHEN, CDR2 SYDVKM. This CDR3 is built from 15 residues. V lost 6 bases and J lost 0, with 14 bases in between. To note about this clone: What it binds is unknown.

Sequencing used PBMCs. The source is a woman aged 40 to 49 in good health and CMV-seronegative. The chain combines TRBV28 with TRBJ1-2; no reliable D call. The CDR3 DNA reads TGTGCCAGCAGGTCCGCTCGGGGAGCTAACTATGGCTACACCTTC. It translates to CASRSARGANYGYTF.